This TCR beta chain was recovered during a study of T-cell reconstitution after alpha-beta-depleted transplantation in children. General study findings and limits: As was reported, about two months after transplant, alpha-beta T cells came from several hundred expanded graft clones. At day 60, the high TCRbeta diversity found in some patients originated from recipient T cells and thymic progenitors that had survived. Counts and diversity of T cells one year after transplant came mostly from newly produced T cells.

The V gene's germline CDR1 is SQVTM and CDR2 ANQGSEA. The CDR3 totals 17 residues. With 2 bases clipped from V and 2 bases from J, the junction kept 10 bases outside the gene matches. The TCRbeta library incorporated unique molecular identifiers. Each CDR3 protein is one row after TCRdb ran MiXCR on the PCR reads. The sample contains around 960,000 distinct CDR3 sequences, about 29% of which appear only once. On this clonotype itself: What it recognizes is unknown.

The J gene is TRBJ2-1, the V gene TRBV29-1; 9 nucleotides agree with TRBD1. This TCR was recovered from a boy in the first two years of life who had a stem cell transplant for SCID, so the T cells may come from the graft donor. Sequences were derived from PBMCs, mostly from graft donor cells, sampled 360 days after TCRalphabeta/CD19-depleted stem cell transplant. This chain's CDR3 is CSVEPFGTGYAYNEQFF. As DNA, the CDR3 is TGCAGCGTTGAACCCTTCGGGACAGGGTATGCCTACAATGAGCAGTTCTTC.